These T cell receptor beta chains were read from a single sample in a study of blood T cell repertoires in COVID-19. Using immunoSEQ multiplex PCR, the repertoire was profiled, and TCRdb retains in-frame clones only, with some absent. The sample lists just over 350,000 clones, about 88% occurring once. The sample was peripheral blood. The source of these receptors is a woman aged 60-70 years with COVID-19, enrolled during active disease. Both conserved end residues are part of each CDR3. The D gene is left open where the match is weak. Some rows have no size entry. The others give once, few or many, or a class for an expanded clone.

j_call v_call clone_size d_call cdr3_nt cdr3_aa
TRBJ2-2 TRBV7-8 . TRBD2 TGTGCCAGCAGCCTACTAGCGGGGGGAGTCACCGGGGAGCTGTTTTTT CASSLLAGGVTGELFF
TRBJ1-5 TRBV7-2 once . TGTGCCAGCAGCGGGACCTCGGGGGAGCCCCAGCATTTT CASSGTSGEPQHF
TRBJ1-2 TRBV18 . . TGTGCCAGCTCACCCCAAGGGGGGGGGAGCTATGGCTACACCTTC CASSPQGGGSYGYTF
TRBJ2-7 TRBV5-4 . TRBD2 TGTGCCAGCAGCTCTAGCGGGGGAAGCGACGAGCAGTACTTC CASSSSGGSDEQYF
TRBJ2-7 TRBV5-4 . . TGTGCCAGCAGCTTTAGCAACGAGCAGTACTTC CASSFSNEQYF
TRBJ1-4 TRBV7-9 . . TGTGCCAGCAGCCCGGGGACTTTTTTAGGGAAACTGTTTTTT CASSPGTFLGKLFF
TRBJ2-1 TRBV7-3 . TRBD1 TGTGCCAGCAGCTTACCCGGGACAGGAGACAATGAGCAGTTCTTC CASSLPGTGDNEQFF
TRBJ1-2 TRBV5-5 . . TGTGCCAGCAGCCTAGGAAGCCTTTATGGCTACACCTTC CASSLGSLYGYTF
TRBJ2-7 TRBV6-6 few TRBD2 TGTGCCAGCAGCGGACTAGCGGGGAGAGCCTACGAGCAGTACTTC CASSGLAGRAYEQYF
TRBJ1-5 TRBV7-8 . . TGTGCCAGCAGCTTATGGGGGGGCAGCAATCAGCCCCAGCATTTT CASSLWGGSNQPQHF
TRBJ2-1 TRBV7-2 few . TGTGCCAGCAGCTCGACAGGCAATGAGCAGTTCTTC CASSSTGNEQFF
TRBJ2-2 TRBV7-9 . TRBD2 TGTGCCAGCCGGCTACTAGCGAATACCGGCGGGGAGCTGTTTTTT CASRLLANTGGELFF
TRBJ2-6 TRBV11-2 . . TGTGCCAGCAGCACCCCCAGGGGACACTCTGGGGCCAACGTCCTGACTTTC CASSTPRGHSGANVLTF
TRBJ1-2 TRBV30 once TRBD1 TGTGCCTGGAGTTTGATCGGTCCCGGGACAGGTGGTGGCTACACCTTC CAWSLIGPGTGGGYTF
TRBJ2-3 TRBV6-4 . . TGTGCCAGCAGTGTCGCTTCAGTCACAGATACGCAGTATTTT CASSVASVTDTQYF